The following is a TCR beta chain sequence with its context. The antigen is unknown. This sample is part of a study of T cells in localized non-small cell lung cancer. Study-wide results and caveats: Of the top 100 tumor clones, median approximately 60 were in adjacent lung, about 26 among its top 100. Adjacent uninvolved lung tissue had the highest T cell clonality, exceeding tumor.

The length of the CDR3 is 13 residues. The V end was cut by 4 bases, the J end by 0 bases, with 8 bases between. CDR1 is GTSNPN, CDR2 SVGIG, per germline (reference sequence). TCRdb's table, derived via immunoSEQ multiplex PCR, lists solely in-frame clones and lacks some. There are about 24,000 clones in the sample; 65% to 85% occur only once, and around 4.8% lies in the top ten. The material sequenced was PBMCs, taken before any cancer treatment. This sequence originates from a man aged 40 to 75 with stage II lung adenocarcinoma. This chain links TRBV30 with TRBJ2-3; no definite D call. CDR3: CAWTAPSTDTQYF. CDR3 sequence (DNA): TGTGCCTGGACCGCTCCCAGCACAGATACGCAGTATTTT.